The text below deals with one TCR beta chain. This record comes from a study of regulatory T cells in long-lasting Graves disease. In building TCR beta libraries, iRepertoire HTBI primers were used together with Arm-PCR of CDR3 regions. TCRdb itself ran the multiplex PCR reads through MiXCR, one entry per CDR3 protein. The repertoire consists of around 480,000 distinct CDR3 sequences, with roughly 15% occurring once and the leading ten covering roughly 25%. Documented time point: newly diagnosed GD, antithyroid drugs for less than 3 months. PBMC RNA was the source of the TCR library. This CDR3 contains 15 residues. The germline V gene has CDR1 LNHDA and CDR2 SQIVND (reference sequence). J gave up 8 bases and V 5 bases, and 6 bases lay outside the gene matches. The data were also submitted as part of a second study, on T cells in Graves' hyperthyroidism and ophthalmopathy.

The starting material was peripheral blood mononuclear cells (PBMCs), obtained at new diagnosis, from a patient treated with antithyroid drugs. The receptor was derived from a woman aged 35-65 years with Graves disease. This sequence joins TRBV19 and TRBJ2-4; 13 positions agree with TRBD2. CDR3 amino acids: CASSPRTSGGDIQYF. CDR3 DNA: TGTGCCAGTAGTCCGAGGACTAGCGGGGGTGACATTCAGTACTTC. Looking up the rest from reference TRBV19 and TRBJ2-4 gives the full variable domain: DGGITQSPKYLFRKEGQNVTLSCEQNLNHDAMYWYRQDPGQGLRLIYYSQIVNDFQKGDIAEGYSVSREKKESFPLTVTSAQKNPTAFYLCASSPRTSGGDIQYFGAGTRLSVL.